The 18 T cell receptor beta chains below were found in one sample sequenced in a study of blood T cell repertoires in COVID-19. The data were produced by immunoSEQ multiplex PCR, yet TCRdb's version contains in-frame clones alone and is incomplete. The table includes about 68,000 clones, approximately 89% detected once. Sequencing used peripheral blood. The source is a man in his fifties or sixties with active COVID-19.

This clone turned up a few times. The chain joins TRBV6-6 to TRBJ1-5; D is undetermined. The V and J ends lost 2 bases and 0 bases respectively, with 5 bases between them. The CDR3 length is 14 residues. Germline V lookup: CDR1 MNHNY, CDR2 SVGAGI (reference sequence). CDR3 loop: CASSYADSNQPQHF. In nucleotides, the CDR3 is TGTGCCAGCAGTTACGCGGATAGCAATCAGCCCCAGCATTTT.

The chain has TRBV18 and TRBJ1-5; TRBD1 matches 10 bases. There are 15 residues in the CDR3. With 3 bases clipped from V and 5 bases from J, the junction kept 4 bases outside the gene matches. CDR1 is KGHSH, CDR2 LQKENI, per germline. The CDR3 DNA sequence: TGTGCCAGCTCACCGCTTGGGACAGGGGATCAGCCCCAGCATTTT. Translated, it gives CASSPLGTGDQPQHF.

J is TRBJ2-5 and V is TRBV11-2; no definite D call. Germline lookup yields CDR1 SGHAT and CDR2 FQNNGV. The CDR3 is made up of 15 amino acids. V was clipped by 1 base and J by 0 bases, with 9 bases between them. The CDR3 loop is CASSLGLPYQETQYF. CDR3 DNA: TGTGCCAGCAGCTTAGGACTGCCGTACCAAGAGACCCAGTACTTC.

This clone was seen a handful of times. V usage is TRBV25-1 and J usage is TRBJ1-4; 11 nucleotides agree with TRBD1. Trimming cost V 5 bases and J 11 bases; bases outside gene matches: 7. Per germline, CDR1 MGHDK and CDR2 SYGVNS. The CDR3 runs 14 residues. The CDR3 sequence is CASSWGQGGKKLFF. The CDR3 DNA reads TGTGCCAGCAGTTGGGGACAGGGGGGGAAGAAACTGTTTTTT.

The CDR3 DNA is TGTGCCAGCAGCTTAAGGCGGGGGGGCCTCGGGGAGACCCAGTACTTC. This sequence encodes CASSLRRGGLGETQYF. J is TRBJ2-5 and V is TRBV7-8; 9 bases match TRBD2. V gave up 2 bases and J gave up 5 bases; unmatched junction bases: 9. CDR1 SGHVS and CDR2 FQNEAQ come from the germline V gene. This CDR3 is built from 16 residues. The full variable domain, completed using reference TRBV7-8 and TRBJ2-5, is GAGVSQSPRYKVAKRGQDVALRCDPISGHVSLFWYQQALGQGPEFLTYFQNEAQLDKSGLPSDRFFAERPEGSVSTLKIQRTQQEDSAVYLCASSLRRGGLGETQYFGPGTRLLVL.

The chain recombines TRBV30 with TRBJ2-5; 8 nucleotides agree with TRBD1. V dropped 5 bases and J dropped 0; count of bases not matched to a gene: 11. Germline values: CDR1 GTSNPN, CDR2 SVGIG (reference sequence). This CDR3 has 16 residues. The CDR3 bases are TGTGCCTGGTCGAGAATAACAGGGGGGTACCAAGAGACCCAGTACTTC. Translation gives CAWSRITGGYQETQYF.

This clone appeared once. The rearrangement uses TRBV21-1 and TRBJ2-7; TRBD1, the table's D call, lacks a check against the DNA. TRBV21-1 is a listed pseudogene. The CDR3 spans 16 residues. The CDR3 nucleotides are TGTGCCAGCAGCAAAGTGTCGGTCCACAGGGGAAGCGAGCAGTACTTC. Its protein is CASSKVSVHRGSEQYF.

J is TRBJ2-3 and V is TRBV18; 9 nucleotides align to TRBD1. The V and J ends lost 3 bases and 4 bases, in that order; junction bases with no gene match: 8. Germline V gene data show CDR1 as KGHSH and CDR2 as LQKENI. This CDR3 has 16 residues. The CDR3 loop reads CASSPAGQGRADTQYF. Written as DNA, the CDR3 is TGTGCCAGCTCACCGGCGGGACAGGGAAGGGCAGATACGCAGTATTTT.

This chain joins TRBV6-6 and TRBJ2-5; a weak D match, TRBD2 (6 bases). Germline V gene sequence: CDR1 MNHNY, CDR2 SVGAGI (reference sequence). The CDR3 extends over 14 amino acids. V lost 5 bases, J lost 2 bases, and 12 bases lay in between. The CDR3 region is CASSPGLLQETQYF. For the CDR3, the DNA is TGTGCCAGCAGTCCGGGACTGCTACAAGAGACCCAGTACTTC.

This chain connects TRBV5-1 to TRBJ2-6, with D possibly TRBD2 on 6 matching bases. The CDR3 runs 19 residues. V lost 0 bases, J lost 0 bases, and 16 bases lay in between. CDR1 is SGHRS and CDR2 is YFSETQ in the germline V gene. The CDR3 is CASSLGGGAKFSGANVLTF. As DNA, the CDR3 is TGCGCCAGCAGCTTGGGCGGAGGGGCTAAGTTCTCTGGGGCCAACGTCCTGACTTTC. Full variable domain (remainder filled in from reference TRBV5-1 and TRBJ2-6): KAGVTQTPRYLIKTRGQQVTLSCSPISGHRSVSWYQQTPGQGLQFLFEYFSETQRNKGNFPGRFSGRQFSNSRSEMNVSTLELGDSALYLCASSLGGGAKFSGANVLTFGAGSRLTVL.

The chain combines TRBV3-1 (or the pseudogene TRBV3-2) with TRBJ2-1, with TRBD2 matching 8 bases. Germline CDR1 reads LGHDT; CDR2 reads YNNKEL (reference sequence). The CDR3 has 18 amino acids. V lost 0 bases, J lost 3 bases, and 10 bases stayed unmatched. The CDR3 DNA sequence: TGTGCCAGCAGCCAAGATTTCCGTAGCGGGGAAAACTACAATGAGCAGTTCTTC. This gives the protein CASSQDFRSGENYNEQFF.

V gene TRBV7-8 combines with J gene TRBJ2-6; perhaps TRBD1 as D (5 bases). V lost 2 bases to trimming and J lost 0 bases, with 20 bases between them. CDR1 is SGHVS and CDR2 is FQNEAQ in the germline V gene. This CDR3 has 20 residues. CDR3 coding DNA: TGTGCCAGCAGCTTATCTAATACAGGCATGGGCACCTCTGGGGCCAACGTCCTGACTTTC. Residues: CASSLSNTGMGTSGANVLTF.

The chain carries TRBV5-6 and TRBJ2-1; D unclear. This CDR3 region has 12 residues. V was shortened by 2 bases and J by 3 bases, with 3 bases between the two germline ends. CDR1 is SGHDT and CDR2 is YYEEEE in the germline V gene. CDR3 sequence: CASSFSYNEQFF. The DNA of the CDR3 is TGTGCCAGCAGCTTTAGCTACAATGAGCAGTTCTTC.

The V and J genes are TRBV5-8 and TRBJ2-5; TRBD2 matches at 9 bases. The CDR3 length is 17 residues. Germline assignment: CDR1 SGHTS and CDR2 YDEGEE. After removal of 0 bases from V and 1 base from J, the junction contained 7 bases not matched to a gene. CDR3 sequence: CASSLGASGTVQETQYF. Here the CDR3 DNA reads TGTGCCAGCAGCTTGGGGGCTAGCGGGACGGTCCAAGAGACCCAGTACTTC.

V usage is TRBV11-2 and J usage is TRBJ2-1; 12 bases map to TRBD2. The CDR3 spans 14 residues. Per germline, CDR1 SGHAT and CDR2 FQNNGV. With 2 bases clipped from V and 7 bases from J, the junction kept 0 bases outside the gene matches. The CDR3 is CASSLTSGGNEQFF. The CDR3 DNA reads TGTGCCAGCAGCTTAACTAGCGGGGGGAATGAGCAGTTCTTC.

The chain links TRBV19 to TRBJ2-2; 7 bases align to TRBD2. J was trimmed by 4 bases and V by 5 bases; bases with no gene match: 7. The CDR3 sequence is 15 residues long. CDR1 and CDR2 (germline): LNHDA, SQIVND (reference sequence). The CDR3 loop reads CASSLGPGGTGELFF. The DNA for the CDR3 is TGTGCCAGTAGTCTGGGACCGGGGGGCACCGGGGAGCTGTTTTTT.

The chain is built from TRBV7-2 and TRBJ1-2; TRBD1 might be the D (5 bases). Trimming left V 3 bases short and J 0 bases short, with 11 bases between. Germline CDR1 and CDR2: SGHTA and FQGNSA. CDR3 length equals 15 residues. In DNA form, the CDR3 reads TGTGCCAGCAGCTTGGGGCCAACTGCTAACTATGGCTACACCTTC. Its protein product is CASSLGPTANYGYTF.

This chain uses TRBV21-1 with TRBJ1-4; the tabulated D call, TRBD1, remains unverified against the DNA. TRBV21-1 is listed as a pseudogene. The CDR3 is 15 amino acids. The CDR3, as DNA: TGTGCCAGCAGCAAAAGGGGGCACCGTAATGAAAAACTGTTTTTT. Translation: CASSKRGHRNEKLFF.